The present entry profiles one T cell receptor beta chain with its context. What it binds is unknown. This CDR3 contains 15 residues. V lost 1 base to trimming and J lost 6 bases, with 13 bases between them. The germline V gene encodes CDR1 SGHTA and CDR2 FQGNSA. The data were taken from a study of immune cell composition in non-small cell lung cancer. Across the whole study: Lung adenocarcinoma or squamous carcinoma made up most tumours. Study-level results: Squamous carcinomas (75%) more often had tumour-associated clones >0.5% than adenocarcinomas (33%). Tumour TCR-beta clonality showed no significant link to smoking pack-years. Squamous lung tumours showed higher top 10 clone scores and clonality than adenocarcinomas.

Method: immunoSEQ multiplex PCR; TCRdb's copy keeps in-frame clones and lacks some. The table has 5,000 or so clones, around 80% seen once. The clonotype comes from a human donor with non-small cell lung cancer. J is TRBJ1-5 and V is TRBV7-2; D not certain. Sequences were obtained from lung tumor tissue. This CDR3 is CASSLGTGFGQPQHF. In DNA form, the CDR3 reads TGTGCCAGCAGCTTAGGAACCGGTTTCGGTCAGCCCCAGCATTTT.